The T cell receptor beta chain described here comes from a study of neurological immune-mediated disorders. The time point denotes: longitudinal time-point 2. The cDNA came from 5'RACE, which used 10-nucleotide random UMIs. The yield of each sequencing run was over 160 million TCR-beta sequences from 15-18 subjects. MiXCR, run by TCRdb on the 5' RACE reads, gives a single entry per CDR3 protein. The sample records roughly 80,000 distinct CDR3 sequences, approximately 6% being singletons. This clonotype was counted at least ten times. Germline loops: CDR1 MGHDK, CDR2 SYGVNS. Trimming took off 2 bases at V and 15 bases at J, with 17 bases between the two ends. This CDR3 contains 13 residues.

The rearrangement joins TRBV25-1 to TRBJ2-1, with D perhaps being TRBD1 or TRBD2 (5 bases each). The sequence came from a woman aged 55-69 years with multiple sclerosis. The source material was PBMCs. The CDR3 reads CASSESGRGESFF. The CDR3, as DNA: TGTGCCAGCAGTGAAAGTGGACGGGGCGAGTCGTTCTTC.